A single sample gave rise to the 20 T cell receptor beta chains below, sequenced in a study of blood T cells in healthy people across ages. Next came a second PCR, run for about 7 to 12 cycles, which used a sample-barcoded 5' primer along with a J-beta primer mix. TCRdb re-derived calls from the 5' RACE reads in MiXCR, one entry per CDR3 protein. The data show 1.5 million to 2 million distinct CDR3 sequences, roughly 32% seen once. Sequenced sample: blood. Receptors were obtained from a woman between 25 and 40 years old in good health.

V and J are TRBV27 and TRBJ2-1, with D hard to call. The ends were cut back, 8 bases at V and 4 bases at J, with 12 bases in the middle. This CDR3 has 13 amino acids. CDR1 and CDR2 from the germline V gene are MNHEY and SMNVEV (reference sequence). CDR3 sequence reads: CASGLGLYNEQFF. The CDR3 DNA sequence: TGTGCCAGCGGGCTCGGGTTGTACAATGAGCAGTTCTTC.

Comments on this clonotype: Possible read error: a much larger clone is one base away. The chain is built from TRBV3-1 and TRBJ2-1; D is unresolved. Looked up from germline, CDR1 is LGHDT and CDR2 is YNNKEL (reference sequence). This CDR3 spans 15 amino acids. V shed 3 bases and J shed 1 base, with 10 bases lying between them. Written as DNA, the CDR3 is TGTGCCAGCAGCCAGACGCATCTTTCCTACAATGAGCAGTTCTTC. Protein sequence: CASSQTHLSYNEQFF.

Comment on this clonotype: The germline gene is not matched at one end of the junction; a read error may be the cause. V usage is TRBV4-2 and J usage is TRBJ2-7; D not certain. The length of the CDR3 is 16 residues. Germline CDR1 and CDR2: LGHNA and YNFKEQ. The CDR3 nucleotides read TGTGCCGGCAGCCAAGAGGCCGGAAACCCCTCCTACGAGCAGTACTTC. It translates to CAGSQEAGNPSYEQYF.

In this sample, this clonotype turned up a few times. The CDR3, as DNA: TGTGCCAGCGCACCACCCGGGACAGGGTTTCTACAGGGTGAGCAGTTCTTC. This gives the protein CASAPPGTGFLQGEQFF. The genes are TRBV3-1 and TRBJ2-1; 9 bases line up with TRBD1. CDR1 is LGHDT and CDR2 is YNNKEL in the germline V gene (reference sequence). Losses at the gene ends were 8 bases for V and 9 bases for J; bases not matched to a gene: 20. CDR3 length: 17 amino acids.

This clonotype was picked up a small number of times. The J gene is TRBJ2-1, the V gene TRBV6-1; 8 nucleotides line up with TRBD2. Germline V gene lookup returns CDR1 MNHNS and CDR2 SASEGT. Trimming took 6 bases from V and 1 from J; bases not matched to a gene: 14. This CDR3 is built from 18 residues. CDR3 loop: CASSPGSGSLGSYNEQFF. CDR3 DNA: TGTGCCAGCAGCCCGGGGAGCGGGAGTCTAGGATCCTACAATGAGCAGTTCTTC.

A few counts support this clonotype. The rearrangement links TRBV20-1 to TRBJ2-7; D ambiguous. Germline lookup yields CDR1 DFQATT and CDR2 SNEGSKA (reference sequence). The CDR3 has 12 amino acids. CDR3 sequence: CRAGPADYEQYF. In DNA, the CDR3 is TGCAGGGCTGGGCCAGCAGACTACGAGCAGTACTTC.

This clonotype was seen at least ten times. V is TRBV28 and J is TRBJ2-7; weak D call: TRBD1 (9 bases). Germline loops: CDR1 MDHEN, CDR2 SYDVKM. The V and J ends lost 7 bases and 3 bases respectively, with 22 bases between them. This CDR3 comprises 16 residues. CDR3 protein: CASKGSGRDRVYEQYF. The CDR3 DNA sequence: TGTGCCAGCAAGGGGTCCGGGAGGGACAGGGTCTACGAGCAGTACTTC.

Many counts were recorded for this clonotype. The chain carries TRBV4-1 and TRBJ2-7; D unresolved. The CDR3 loop spans 14 amino acids. Germline loops: CDR1 MGHRA, CDR2 YSYEKL. The V end was cut by 1 base, the J end by 5 bases, with 12 bases between. This CDR3 reads CASSQGGAGNEQYF. DNA of the CDR3: TGCGCCAGCAGCCAAGGGGGTGCTGGAAACGAGCAGTACTTC.

CDR3 nucleotides: TGTGCCAGCAGCCTCTCGTCCAAGAGTCGGACCCAGTACTTC. Protein product: CASSLSSKSRTQYF. The chain is built from TRBV3-1 and TRBJ2-5; D unresolved. V lost 4 bases to trimming and J lost 7 bases, with 16 bases between them. The CDR3 loop spans 14 amino acids. The germline V gene has CDR1 LGHDT and CDR2 YNNKEL (reference sequence).

CDR3 amino acids: CASSQDLAGGYYGYTF. The CDR3 bases are TGTGCCAGCAGCCAAGATCTGGCAGGGGGCTACTATGGCTACACCTTC. The J gene is TRBJ1-2, the V gene TRBV4-2; 8 nucleotides align to TRBD1. With 0 bases clipped from V and 3 bases from J, the junction kept 6 bases outside the gene matches. The length of the CDR3 is 16 residues. The germline CDR1 and CDR2 sequences are LGHNA and YNFKEQ.

This clonotype came up a few times. The gene calls are TRBV12-3 or TRBV12-4 and TRBJ1-2; 7 nucleotides agree with TRBD1. This CDR3 spans 14 amino acids. V lost 5 bases to trimming and J lost 1 base; unmatched junction nucleotides: 4. The CDR3 region is CASSTQGDNYGYTF. The DNA for the CDR3 is TGTGCCAGCAGTACTCAGGGGGATAACTATGGCTACACCTTC.

A single count supports this clonotype. The rearrangement links TRBV12-3 or TRBV12-4 to TRBJ2-4; D not certain. The end of the DNA aligns better with TRBJ2-7, so the J call may be wrong. CDR3 size: 13 residues. The DNA for the CDR3 is TGTGCCAGCAGTAAGACCACTGCCTACGAGCAGTACTTC. Translating gives CASSKTTAYEQYF.

In this sample, this clonotype turned up a few times. The chain joins TRBV5-1 to TRBJ2-3, with D possibly matching TRBD1 (7 bases). CDR3 length: 16 residues. Trimming stripped 4 bases from V and 3 bases from J, with 18 bases between. The germline gives CDR1 SGHRS, CDR2 YFSETQ. The CDR3 DNA reads as TGCGCCAGCAGCCGACAGGGCGGGGTAAGAACAGATACGCAGTATTTT. This sequence encodes CASSRQGGVRTDTQYF.

The chain joins TRBV5-1 to TRBJ1-2; 8 nucleotides align to TRBD1. This CDR3 spans 14 amino acids. Germline CDR1 reads SGHRS; CDR2 reads YFSETQ. The J segment lost 5 bases and the V segment lost 4 bases, leaving 7 bases of the junction unmatched. The CDR3 protein is CASSTQGGSYGYTF. Here the CDR3 DNA reads TGCGCCAGCAGCACACAGGGGGGATCTTATGGCTACACCTTC.

This clonotype is a singleton in its sample. A junction end diverges from the germline sequence, so it may reflect a read error. The chain links TRBV4-1 to TRBJ2-4, with D perhaps TRBD1 (5 bases). The CDR3 runs to 15 residues. The germline V gene has CDR1 MGHRA and CDR2 YSYEKL. Written as DNA, the CDR3 is TGCGCCAGCACCCCACAGGAAAACCAAAAAAACATTCGGTACTTC. Its protein product is CASTPQENQKNIRYF.

J is TRBJ2-1 and V is TRBV12-3 or TRBV12-4; 8 nucleotides line up with TRBD1. CDR3 length equals 15 residues. The junction had 13 bases not matched to a gene; V was cut back by 7 bases and J by 8 bases. The CDR3 region is CASTLGAGGGDEQFF. Written as DNA, the CDR3 is TGTGCCAGCACCCTCGGGGCAGGGGGCGGCGATGAGCAGTTCTTC.

The gene calls are TRBV9 and TRBJ2-3; D is unclear. Germline V gene data show CDR1 as SGDLS and CDR2 as YYNGEE. The ends were cut back, 0 bases at V and 2 bases at J, with 7 bases in the middle. The CDR3 is 14 amino acids. The CDR3: CASSVGSATDTQYF. CDR3 nucleotides: TGTGCCAGCAGCGTAGGGTCAGCCACAGATACGCAGTATTTT.

This clonotype was recorded at least ten times. J is TRBJ1-2 and V is TRBV9; 8 nucleotides agree with TRBD1. Germline V lookup: CDR1 SGDLS, CDR2 YYNGEE. V gave up 3 bases and J gave up 6 bases; unmatched junction bases: 7. The CDR3 runs 14 residues. The CDR3 DNA sequence: TGTGCCAGCAGCGACCGTACAGGGGGAGATGGCTACACCTTC. This codes for CASSDRTGGDGYTF.

On this clonotype: Its ends do not fully match the called genes, so a read error is possible. V and J are TRBV20-1 and TRBJ2-3, with 7 bases fitting TRBD2. The germline gives CDR1 DFQATT, CDR2 SNEGSKA (reference sequence). There are 13 residues in the CDR3. This CDR3 is CCASSTSVDTQYF. In nucleotides, the CDR3 is TGCTGTGCTAGTTCCACTAGCGTAGATACGCAGTATTTT.

The chain uses TRBV10-3 and TRBJ1-6, with D possibly TRBD1 on 5 matching bases. This CDR3 comprises 14 residues. Between the trimmed V and J ends, which lost 3 bases and 14 bases, there was a span of 17 bases. The germline gives CDR1 ENHRY, CDR2 SYGVKD. This CDR3 is CAISDNSALGALHF. The CDR3 nucleotides are TGTGCCATCAGTGATAACAGCGCTTTGGGGGCCCTCCACTTT.